This T cell receptor beta chain was identified during a study of identical twins. Notes on the study in general: Excess sharing between twins was weaker in beta out-of-frame sequences. Models predicted less out-of-frame TCR alpha sharing in monozygotic twins than was found.

V was trimmed by 4 bases and J by 7 bases, leaving 14 bases between them. Germline CDR1 and CDR2: SQVTM and ANQGSEA. The CDR3 covers 12 residues. TCRdb analysed the 5' RACE reads with MiXCR anew, one entry per CDR3 protein. This table has approximately 230,000 distinct CDR3 sequences, roughly 13% appearing once. On this clonotype itself: Its antigen is not known.

This clonotype was obtained from a woman in her late teens or twenties in good health. Sequencing was carried out using memory (CD45RO+) T cells sorted from blood. The chain uses TRBV29-1 and TRBJ2-7, with D unclear. CDR3 in amino acids: CSVAGVAEEQYF. The CDR3 coding sequence is TGCAGCGTTGCCGGCGTAGCAGAGGAGCAGTACTTC.